Each of the 30 T cell receptor beta chains below was sequenced from the same sample in a study of blood T cells in healthy people across ages. Through a sample-barcoded 5' primer and a J-beta primer mix, a second PCR was run for about 6 to 11 cycles. TCRdb itself ran the 5' RACE reads through MiXCR, one entry per CDR3 protein. The data hold roughly 1,500,000 distinct CDR3 sequences, with 42% observed a single time. Sequencing was performed on blood. Receptors originate from a woman under 30 in good health.

The V call is TRBV4-2, the J call TRBJ2-3, with D unresolved. This CDR3 is built from 15 residues. Germline V CDR1 and CDR2: LGHNA, YNFKEQ. The germline V and J ends were trimmed by 0 bases and 2 bases, with 9 bases remaining between them. The CDR3 here is CASSQDYLPTDTQYF. The CDR3 nucleotides are TGTGCCAGCAGCCAAGATTATCTCCCCACAGATACGCAGTATTTT.

This rearrangement joins TRBV5-5 to TRBJ1-4; D gene unclear. Germline CDR1 and CDR2: SGHKS and YYEKEE (reference sequence). This CDR3 has 12 residues. Trimming took off 4 bases at V and 3 bases at J, with 4 bases between the two ends. The CDR3 bases are TGTGCCAGCAGCGCTGCTAATGAAAAACTGTTTTTT. Translating it yields CASSAANEKLFF.

The V and J genes are TRBV20-1 and TRBJ1-4; tentatively, D is TRBD1 (5 bases). The CDR3 length is 14 residues. Germline lookup yields CDR1 DFQATT and CDR2 SNEGSKA (reference sequence). The germline V and J ends were trimmed by 5 bases and 8 bases, with 18 bases remaining between them. Here the CDR3 reads CSASSGEGSEKLFF. CDR3 sequence (DNA): TGCAGTGCTTCGTCGGGGGAAGGTTCCGAAAAACTGTTTTTT.

This clonotype appeared a few times. This chain uses TRBV6-5 with TRBJ2-5; 12 bases line up with TRBD1. Germline loops: CDR1 MNHEY, CDR2 SVGAGI. CDR3 size: 16 residues. The V segment lost 5 bases and the J segment 4 bases; nucleotides outside the gene matches: 8. CDR3: CASSPSGTGGSETQYF. CDR3 bases: TGTGCCAGCAGTCCCTCCGGGACAGGGGGCTCAGAGACCCAGTACTTC.

This clonotype was recorded a few times. DNA for the CDR3: TGTGCCAGCAGCCAAGAACTAGCGGGGGGGCCGAGTGAGCAGTTCTTC. This codes for CASSQELAGGPSEQFF. The rearrangement links TRBV3-1 to TRBJ2-1, with 13 positions matching TRBD2. The germline V gene encodes CDR1 LGHDT and CDR2 YNNKEL (reference sequence). V gave up 0 bases and J gave up 9 bases; unmatched junction bases: 5. This CDR3 is built from 16 residues.

The J gene is TRBJ1-6, the V gene TRBV2, with D uncertain. The CDR3 extends over 15 amino acids. The V end was cut by 6 bases, the J end by 1 base, with 10 bases between. Germline CDR1 reads SNHLY; CDR2 reads FYNNEI. CDR3 protein: CASRTTSSYNSPLHF. In DNA form, the CDR3 reads TGTGCCAGCAGGACGACAAGTTCCTATAATTCACCCCTCCACTTT.

The genes are TRBV28 and TRBJ1-6; D is perhaps TRBD1 (5 bases). The CDR3 length is 16 residues. CDR1 and CDR2 from the germline V gene are MDHEN and SYDVKM. With 4 bases removed from V and 6 bases from J, the gap between germline ends came to 16 bases. CDR3 protein: CASSSLIRGGNSPLHF. The DNA for the CDR3 is TGTGCCAGCAGTTCGCTGATTAGGGGAGGTAATTCACCCCTCCACTTT. The whole variable domain, filled in from reference TRBV28 and TRBJ1-6, reads DVKVTQSSRYLVKRTGEKVFLECVQDMDHENMFWYRQDPGLGLRLIYFSYDVKMKEKGDIPEGYSVSREKKERFSLILESASTNQTSMYLCASSSLIRGGNSPLHFGNGTRLTVT.

This clonotype showed up many times. The V gene is TRBV10-3, the J gene TRBJ2-7, with D hard to call. Germline V gives CDR1 ENHRY, CDR2 SYGVKD. The CDR3 length is 12 residues. V was shortened by 0 bases and J by 9 bases, with 9 bases between the two germline ends. The DNA of the CDR3 is TGTGCCATCAGTGAGTCGACGGCGCGGCAGTACTTC. The encoded protein is CAISESTARQYF.

This clonotype has only one observation. The rearrangement uses TRBV7-8 and TRBJ1-1; TRBD1 matches 7 bases. Germline V gives CDR1 SGHVS, CDR2 FQNEAQ. Germline trimming cut 2 bases from V and 1 base from J; bases unmatched to any gene: 7. The length of the CDR3 is 16 residues. The CDR3 DNA reads as TGTGCCAGCAGCTTACCCCGGGACAGAGCGAACACTGAAGCTTTCTTT. Translation: CASSLPRDRANTEAFF.

This clonotype turned up a few times. The rearrangement links TRBV29-1 to TRBJ1-2, with 7 bases matching TRBD1. Germline CDR1 and CDR2: SQVTM and ANQGSEA. V was clipped by 4 bases and J by 7 bases; unmatched bases: 9. The CDR3 spans 13 residues. The CDR3 region has the DNA TGCAGCGTTGTCCCCCAGGGGGACGGTGGCTACACCTTC. Protein product: CSVVPQGDGGYTF.

This sequence joins TRBV20-1 and TRBJ2-1; no reliable D call. From germline, CDR1 is DFQATT and CDR2 SNEGSKA (reference sequence). Trimming pared 0 bases from V and 4 bases from J, leaving 16 bases between. This CDR3 has 16 residues. The CDR3 sequence: CSARDFSAQMYNEQFF. The CDR3 DNA reads TGCAGTGCTAGAGATTTTTCAGCGCAGATGTACAATGAGCAGTTCTTC.

The J gene is TRBJ2-7, the V gene TRBV5-1; possible D gene TRBD1, 6 bases. Gene TRBJ2-5 matches the end of the DNA better, so the J call may be wrong. The CDR3 sequence is 15 residues long. From germline, CDR1 is SGHRS and CDR2 YFSETQ. CDR3 DNA sequence: TGCGCCAGCAGCCCCGGTAAGGGGGTTCAAGAGACCCAGTACTTC. Translated: CASSPGKGVQETQYF.

Comments on this clonotype: The junction and the germline gene differ at one end; a read error may be behind it. The chain combines TRBV5-1 with TRBJ2-3; 8 positions match TRBD2. The germline V gene encodes CDR1 SGHRS and CDR2 YFSETQ. CDR3 length: 15 amino acids. The CDR3 DNA follows: TGCACCAGCAGCTTTAGCGGGATGGAAGTAGATACGCAGTATTTT. This gives the protein CTSSFSGMEVDTQYF.

This clonotype was detected a few times. J is TRBJ2-7 and V is TRBV6-2 or TRBV6-3; D remains ambiguous. Germline assignment: CDR1 MNHEY and CDR2 SVGEGT. This CDR3 has 13 amino acids. The V end was cut by 4 bases, the J end by 3 bases, with 10 bases between. The CDR3, as DNA: TGTGCCAGCAGTTCGCAGCTAGTCTACGAGCAGTACTTC. The encoded protein is CASSSQLVYEQYF.

As concerns this clonotype: Since a much larger clone is just one base distant, this may be a read error. This chain connects TRBV20-1 to TRBJ2-5; tentatively, D is TRBD2 (5 bases). This CDR3 is built from 13 residues. The germline CDR1 and CDR2 sequences are DFQATT and SNEGSKA (reference sequence). V was cut by 1 base and J by 11 bases, with 17 bases left in between. The CDR3 sequence: CSARVAGYNEQYF. The CDR3 nucleotides are TGCAGTGCTAGAGTGGCGGGTTACAATGAGCAGTACTTC.

As for this clonotype: Possible read error: a much larger clone is one base away. The rearrangement links TRBV7-9 to TRBJ2-1, with D possibly called TRBD1 or TRBD2 (5 bases each). With the DNA end fitting TRBJ2-7 better, the J assignment may be wrong. Germline assignment: CDR1 SEHNR and CDR2 FQNEAQ (reference sequence). This CDR3 is built from 14 residues. The CDR3 nucleotides are TGTGCCAGCATCCCCCGGGACGACTACAATGAGCAGTACTTC. Translated: CASIPRDDYNEQYF.

V and J are TRBV24-1 and TRBJ2-2; 8 bases are a match to TRBD2. Germline V gene sequence: CDR1 KGHDR, CDR2 SFDVKD. This CDR3 has 16 residues. V lost 6 bases, J lost 5 bases, and 10 bases stayed unmatched. The CDR3 sequence is CATSLLAGQGTGELFF. Written as DNA, the CDR3 is TGTGCCACCAGTTTGCTAGCGGGCCAGGGAACCGGGGAGCTGTTTTTT.

As concerns this clonotype: A much larger clone lies a single base off, so this may be a read error. The chain combines TRBV28 with TRBJ1-4; 8 nucleotides align to TRBD1. Germline trimming cut 10 bases from V and 4 bases from J; bases unmatched to any gene: 8. In germline, CDR1 is MDHEN, CDR2 SYDVKM. This CDR3 spans 14 amino acids. For the CDR3, the DNA is TGTGCCACCCTAGACAGGGGTGGTAATGAAAAACTGTTTTTT. It translates to CATLDRGGNEKLFF.

This sequence joins TRBV21-1 and TRBJ2-5; the D segment call TRBD1 is taken from the table without a DNA check. TRBV21-1 is marked as a pseudogene. CDR3 length: 14 amino acids. CDR3 nucleotide sequence: TGTGCCAGCAGCAAAGGTCCCCTCCAAGAGACCCAGTACTTC. This encodes CASSKGPLQETQYF.

This clonotype was counted between two and nine times. This chain connects TRBV3-1 to TRBJ2-2, with 8 bases fitting TRBD2. Germline lookup yields CDR1 LGHDT and CDR2 YNNKEL (reference sequence). The length of the CDR3 is 13 residues. Trimming at V came to 6 bases and at J to 7 bases, leaving 4 bases not matched to a gene. Here the CDR3 DNA reads TGTGCCAGCAGGCCGGGGGGGCTCGGGGAGCTGTTTTTT. It encodes CASRPGGLGELFF.

The chain carries TRBV5-1 and TRBJ2-7; D perhaps matches TRBD2 (7 bases). Trimming stripped 3 bases from V and 6 bases from J, with 16 bases between. CDR1 and CDR2 from the germline V gene are SGHRS and YFSETQ. The CDR3 is 14 amino acids. CDR3 amino acids: CASSYGGLVCEQYF. The CDR3 coding sequence is TGCGCCAGCAGCTACGGGGGGCTTGTTTGCGAGCAGTACTTC. The full variable domain, with the rest looked up from reference TRBV5-1 and TRBJ2-7, is KAGVTQTPRYLIKTRGQQVTLSCSPISGHRSVSWYQQTPGQGLQFLFEYFSETQRNKGNFPGRFSGRQFSNSRSEMNVSTLELGDSALYLCASSYGGLVCEQYFGPGTRLTVT.

This clonotype came up once. The chain carries TRBV4-2 and TRBJ1-2; D gene ambiguous. V lost 0 bases and J 0 bases, leaving 11 bases between the germline ends. Germline-derived CDR1 and CDR2 are LGHNA and YNFKEQ. This CDR3 is 16 amino acids long. CDR3 DNA: TGTGCCAGCAGCCAAGATAGAGGGAGGACTAACTATGGCTACACCTTC. Translating gives CASSQDRGRTNYGYTF.

This clonotype was observed a handful of times. V is TRBV7-9 and J is TRBJ2-5, with D possibly called TRBD1 or TRBD2 (6 bases each). The assigned J gene may be wrong: the sequence end matches TRBJ2-7 better. This CDR3 comprises 15 residues. Germline V CDR1 and CDR2: SEHNR, FQNEAQ (reference sequence). CDR3 loop: CASSLVGGDLYEQYF. In DNA, the CDR3 is TGTGCCAGCAGCTTAGTCGGGGGCGACCTCTACGAGCAGTACTTC.

The chain is built from TRBV7-9 and TRBJ1-2; D is possibly TRBD1 (5 bases). V lost 5 bases and J 0 bases, leaving 19 bases between the germline ends. There are 17 residues in the CDR3. Germline assignment: CDR1 SEHNR and CDR2 FQNEAQ (reference sequence). This CDR3 is CASSPRDPRQSNYGYTF. The CDR3, as DNA: TGTGCCAGCAGCCCCCGGGACCCACGACAATCTAACTATGGCTACACCTTC.

This clonotype occurred a few times. The rearrangement links TRBV9 to TRBJ2-1; no clear D. The germline CDR1 and CDR2 sequences are SGDLS and YYNGEE. CDR3 length equals 14 residues. The V gene lost 0 bases and the J gene lost 3 bases, with 7 bases spanning the gap. DNA for the CDR3: TGTGCCAGCAGCGTAGTCGCAGACTACAATGAGCAGTTCTTC. Protein: CASSVVADYNEQFF.

There are many counts of this clonotype. J is TRBJ1-6 and V is TRBV4-1; 8 positions match TRBD1. CDR1 and CDR2 (germline): MGHRA, YSYEKL. The V gene end was trimmed by 3 bases and the J gene end by 6 bases; junction bases not matched to a gene: 1. This CDR3 is built from 14 residues. The CDR3 nucleotides read TGCGCCAGCAGCCACGGACAGGGTAATTCACCCCTCCACTTT. Its translation: CASSHGQGNSPLHF.

The chain links TRBV7-3 to TRBJ2-1; TRBD2 matches 9 bases. The length of the CDR3 is 15 residues. V dropped 5 bases and J dropped 10; count of bases not matched to a gene: 12. Germline assignment: CDR1 SGHTA and CDR2 FQGTGA. CDR3 protein: CASSTSTSGYREQFF. The CDR3 DNA reads as TGTGCCAGCAGCACAAGTACTAGCGGGTACAGGGAGCAGTTCTTC.

V gene TRBV12-3 or TRBV12-4 combines with J gene TRBJ1-4, with unresolved D. V gave up 6 bases and J gave up 0 bases, with 8 bases separating them. This CDR3 comprises 14 residues. CDR3 coding DNA: TGTGCCAGCAGGAGGTCAACAACTAATGAAAAACTGTTTTTT. It is translated as CASRRSTTNEKLFF.

The rearrangement links TRBV10-3 to TRBJ2-3; 8 bases agree with TRBD1. J was trimmed by 1 base and V by 6 bases; bases with no gene match: 6. There are 15 residues in the CDR3. Germline V gene data show CDR1 as ENHRY and CDR2 as SYGVKD. This CDR3 reads CAIRPQGVGTDTQYF. For the CDR3, the DNA is TGTGCCATCAGACCACAGGGGGTGGGCACAGATACGCAGTATTTT.

This clonotype was observed many times. The CDR3 loop reads CASSKGTSGGAQIGNEQFF. The CDR3 DNA reads TGTGCCAGCAGCAAGGGGACTAGCGGGGGGGCCCAGATCGGAAATGAGCAGTTCTTC. The chain uses TRBV7-8 and TRBJ2-1; the match to TRBD2 covers 16 bases. CDR3 length equals 19 residues. CDR1 is SGHVS and CDR2 is FQNEAQ in the germline V gene. With V trimmed by 5 bases and J by 7 bases, 14 bases remained unmatched.